This passage covers 32 T cell receptor beta chains from one sample sequenced in a study of cytomegalovirus exposure and HLA in healthy donors. 60 Vbeta and 13 Jbeta primers were used in PCR. Generated by immunoSEQ multiplex PCR, the TCRdb table keeps only in-frame clones and is missing some. The sample includes some 170,000 clones, about four fifths of them seen just once. Material for sequencing was PBMCs. These receptor sequences come from a female donor in good health and CMV-seronegative.

J is TRBJ2-1 and V is TRBV4-2; D may be TRBD1 (5 bases). This CDR3 is 13 amino acids long. The germline V gene encodes CDR1 LGHNA and CDR2 YNFKEQ. Trimming pared 6 bases from V and 5 bases from J, leaving 11 bases between. The CDR3 is CASSRDRNNEQFF. In DNA form, the CDR3 reads TGTGCCAGCAGTCGCGACAGAAACAATGAGCAGTTCTTC.

The rearrangement joins TRBV13 to TRBJ1-6; 10 nucleotides match TRBD1. CDR3 length: 21 residues. The junction had 16 bases not matched to a gene; V was cut back by 5 bases and J by 0 bases. Germline CDR1 reads PRHDT; CDR2 reads FYEKMQ (reference sequence). CDR3 region: CASSLNVRDRGRGSYNSPLHF. The DNA for the CDR3 is TGTGCCAGCAGCCTTAACGTCCGGGACAGGGGTAGGGGCTCCTATAATTCACCCCTCCACTTT. Based on the CDR3 plus reference TRBV13 and TRBJ1-6, the full variable domain is AAGVIQSPRHLIKEKRETATLKCYPIPRHDTVYWYQQGPGQDPQFLISFYEKMQSDKGSIPDRFSAQQFSDYHSELNMSSLELGDSALYFCASSLNVRDRGRGSYNSPLHFGNGTRLTVT.

Only a few counts were recorded for this clone. V and J are TRBV15 and TRBJ1-6, with D possibly matching TRBD1 (5 bases). V gave up 0 bases and J gave up 8 bases, with 14 bases separating them. Per germline, CDR1 LNHNV and CDR2 YYDKDF (reference sequence). The CDR3 spans 16 residues. In DNA, the CDR3 is TGTGCCACCAGCAGAGATCCCGGGACTTATCATTCACCCCTCCACTTT. Its protein product is CATSRDPGTYHSPLHF.

The chain joins TRBV19 to TRBJ2-7, with a tentative D call TRBD1 (6 bases). CDR3 length equals 13 residues. Trimming took off 5 bases at V and 4 bases at J, with 12 bases between the two ends. The germline V gene has CDR1 LNHDA and CDR2 SQIVND (reference sequence). The CDR3 DNA sequence: TGTGCCAGTAGTCTTCAAACAGGGTACGAGCAGTACTTC. It specifies CASSLQTGYEQYF.

V is TRBV7-6 and J is TRBJ2-5; tentatively, D is TRBD2 (5 bases). Trimming left V 1 base short and J 1 base short, with 19 bases between. The CDR3 is 18 amino acids. Germline CDR1 is SGHVS and CDR2 is FNYEAQ. The CDR3 coding sequence is TGTGCCAGCAGCTTAGTTTGGAGGCTCGATCGTTCCCAAGAGACCCAGTACTTC. Its protein is CASSLVWRLDRSQETQYF.

The rearrangement links TRBV2 to TRBJ2-2, with D unresolved. The length of the CDR3 is 12 residues. The germline V gene encodes CDR1 SNHLY and CDR2 FYNNEI. Trimming shortened V by 7 bases and J by 2 bases, and 5 bases separated the two germline ends. In DNA, the CDR3 is TGTGCCAGCACTCGTAACACCGGGGAGCTGTTTTTT. Amino acid sequence: CASTRNTGELFF.

This clone has more than one count but fewer than ten. V usage is TRBV19 and J usage is TRBJ2-1; no clear D gene. The CDR3 totals 13 residues. Trimming pared 3 bases from V and 1 base from J, leaving 4 bases between. Germline CDR1 LNHDA, CDR2 SQIVND (reference sequence). Here the CDR3 DNA reads TGTGCCAGTAGTATCAGTTCCTACAATGAGCAGTTCTTC. It specifies CASSISSYNEQFF.

The V gene is TRBV7-2, the J gene TRBJ1-5; D ambiguous. This CDR3 comprises 12 residues. Trimming took 3 bases from V and 6 from J, leaving 6 bases between them. Germline CDR1 and CDR2: SGHTA and FQGNSA. CDR3 DNA sequence: TGTGCCAGCAGCTTGGGCCTTCAGCCCCAGCATTTT. It codes for CASSLGLQPQHF.

This chain links TRBV2 with TRBJ2-7; D ambiguous. Germline lookup yields CDR1 SNHLY and CDR2 FYNNEI. V gave up 6 bases and J gave up 4 bases, with 10 bases separating them. This CDR3 spans 12 amino acids. CDR3 coding DNA: TGTGCCAGCAGACAAACGCAGTACGAGCAGTACTTC. Its protein is CASRQTQYEQYF. The whole variable domain, remainder taken from reference TRBV2 and TRBJ2-7, is EPEVTQTPSHQVTQMGQEVILRCVPISNHLYFYWYRQILGQKVEFLVSFYNNEISEKSEIFDDQFSVERPDGSNFTLKIRSTKLEDSAMYFCASRQTQYEQYFGPGTRLTVT.

The chain joins TRBV30 to TRBJ1-2; possible D gene TRBD1, 6 bases. V was pared by 8 bases and J by 3 bases, with 13 bases between. This CDR3 has 12 amino acids. CDR1 is GTSNPN, CDR2 SVGIG, per germline (reference sequence). The DNA of the CDR3 is TGTGCCCGATACCACAGGGACTATGGCTACACCTTC. Its translation: CARYHRDYGYTF.

This clone is a singleton in its sample. The rearrangement links TRBV27 to TRBJ1-2; possibly TRBD1 for D (5 bases). CDR3 length: 14 amino acids. Trimming stripped 0 bases from V and 5 bases from J, with 10 bases between. The germline CDR1 and CDR2 sequences are MNHEY and SMNVEV (reference sequence). The CDR3 nucleotides are TGTGCCAGCAGTTTATCGGTAGGGGATTATGGCTACACCTTC. Translating it yields CASSLSVGDYGYTF.

The genes are TRBV5-1 and TRBJ2-5, with 9 nucleotides matching TRBD2. Germline CDR1 and CDR2: SGHRS and YFSETQ. The CDR3 is 15 residues long. V lost 2 bases, J lost 5 bases, and 7 bases stayed unmatched. DNA for the CDR3: TGCGCCAGCAGCTTCCCTAGCGGGATCGATGAGACCCAGTACTTC. Translation: CASSFPSGIDETQYF. The full variable domain, rest sourced from reference TRBV5-1 and TRBJ2-5, is KAGVTQTPRYLIKTRGQQVTLSCSPISGHRSVSWYQQTPGQGLQFLFEYFSETQRNKGNFPGRFSGRQFSNSRSEMNVSTLELGDSALYLCASSFPSGIDETQYFGPGTRLLVL.

V and J are TRBV19 and TRBJ2-7; 12 nucleotides agree with TRBD2. The CDR3 has 14 residues. V lost 8 bases, J lost 2 bases, and 4 bases stayed unmatched. Germline loops: CDR1 LNHDA, CDR2 SQIVND (reference sequence). This CDR3 reads CASAPSGRAYEQYF. CDR3 nucleotides: TGTGCCAGTGCTCCTAGCGGGAGGGCCTACGAGCAGTACTTC.

The J gene is TRBJ2-2, the V gene TRBV30; TRBD2 matches at 10 bases. The ends lost 8 bases at V and 6 bases at J; junction bases unmatched: 12. The CDR3 contains 15 residues. Germline V CDR1 and CDR2: GTSNPN, SVGIG (reference sequence). CDR3 protein: CARSAAGGPSGELFF. For the CDR3, the DNA is TGTGCCCGCAGTGCAGCGGGGGGGCCGTCCGGGGAGCTGTTTTTT.

V gene TRBV9 combines with J gene TRBJ2-5; 8 nucleotides match TRBD2. Germline V gives CDR1 SGDLS, CDR2 YYNGEE. Unmatched junction bases numbered 8, after V lost 0 bases and J lost 1 base. This CDR3 has 17 residues. CDR3 loop: CASSVAPLAGSQETQYF. The DNA for the CDR3 is TGTGCCAGCAGCGTAGCTCCTCTAGCGGGTAGCCAAGAGACCCAGTACTTC.

This clone has only a few counts. The CDR3 reads CASSLTGQGQETQYF. CDR3 coding DNA: TGTGCCAGCAGCTTAACCGGCCAGGGCCAAGAGACCCAGTACTTC. This rearrangement joins TRBV11-3 to TRBJ2-5, with TRBD1 as a possible D gene (5 bases). There are 15 residues in the CDR3. Deletions cut 2 bases from V and 1 base from J, with 11 bases between. Germline CDR1 reads SGHNT; CDR2 reads YENEEA.

This clone was found a few times. One end of the junction varies from germline; a read error may be responsible. The chain has TRBV7-9 and TRBJ2-7; 8 bases agree with TRBD1. The CDR3 has 13 residues. Germline lookup yields CDR1 SEHNR and CDR2 FQNEAQ (reference sequence). This CDR3 is CSSSYGQGYEQYF. The CDR3 DNA is TGTTCCAGCAGCTACGGACAGGGCTACGAGCAGTACTTC. Complete variable domain (other parts from reference TRBV7-9 and TRBJ2-7): DTGVSQNPRHKITKRGQNVTFRCDPISEHNRLYWYRQTLGQGPEFLTYFQNEAQLEKSRLLSDRFSAERPKGSFSTLEIQRTEQGDSAMYLCSSSYGQGYEQYFGPGTRLTVT.

Only a few counts were recorded for this clone. The chain is built from TRBV9 and TRBJ2-3; D unresolved. V lost 0 bases and J 3 bases, leaving 5 bases between the germline ends. The CDR3 is 13 residues long. Germline V gives CDR1 SGDLS, CDR2 YYNGEE. CDR3 protein: CASSVDSTDTQYF. In nucleotides, the CDR3 is TGTGCCAGCAGCGTAGACTCGACAGATACGCAGTATTTT. Full variable domain (rest looked up from reference TRBV9 and TRBJ2-3): DSGVTQTPKHLITATGQRVTLRCSPRSGDLSVYWYQQSLDQGLQFLIQYYNGEERAKGNILERFSAQQFPDLHSELNLSSLELGDSALYFCASSVDSTDTQYFGPGTRLTVL.

On this clone itself: Mismatch with germline at one junction end may stem from a read error. V is TRBV7-9 and J is TRBJ1-2; TRBD1 might be the D (5 bases). The length of the CDR3 is 15 residues. Germline lookup yields CDR1 SEHNR and CDR2 FQNEAQ (reference sequence). The CDR3 here is CSSSLAGPSNYGYTF. In DNA form, the CDR3 reads TGTTCCAGCAGCTTAGCGGGGCCTTCTAACTATGGCTACACCTTC.

The chain employs TRBV4-2 and TRBJ2-5; 11 positions match TRBD2. The CDR3 loop spans 16 amino acids. V lost 0 bases to trimming and J lost 4 bases; unmatched junction nucleotides: 4. CDR1 and CDR2 (germline): LGHNA, YNFKEQ. The DNA for the CDR3 is TGTGCCAGCAGCCAAGACCCCGGGACTAGCGGAGAGACCCAGTACTTC. Residues: CASSQDPGTSGETQYF.

Concerning this clone itself: This specimen includes other DNA sequences encoding the same CDR3. The genes are TRBV5-1 and TRBJ2-3, with 7 bases lining up with TRBD1. Germline V gives CDR1 SGHRS, CDR2 YFSETQ. Trimming at V came to 1 base and at J to 3 bases, leaving 2 bases not matched to a gene. This CDR3 region has 14 residues. CDR3 loop: CASSLRQGTDTQYF. The CDR3 DNA follows: TGCGCCAGCAGCTTGCGACAGGGAACAGATACGCAGTATTTT. Based on the CDR3 plus reference TRBV5-1 and TRBJ2-3, the full variable domain is KAGVTQTPRYLIKTRGQQVTLSCSPISGHRSVSWYQQTPGQGLQFLFEYFSETQRNKGNFPGRFSGRQFSNSRSEMNVSTLELGDSALYLCASSLRQGTDTQYFGPGTRLTVL.

The genes are TRBV5-6 and TRBJ1-5, with 8 bases identical to TRBD1. V was clipped by 4 bases and J by 6 bases; unmatched bases: 9. Germline CDR1 is SGHDT and CDR2 is YYEEEE. The CDR3 is 15 residues long. The CDR3, as DNA: TGTGCCAGCAGCCGTGGACAGGGCCGGGGTCAGCCCCAGCATTTT. Protein: CASSRGQGRGQPQHF.

V gene TRBV19 combines with J gene TRBJ1-1, with D hard to call. Trimming stripped 7 bases from V and 3 bases from J, with 9 bases between. The length of the CDR3 is 12 residues. Germline-derived CDR1 and CDR2 are LNHDA and SQIVND (reference sequence). CDR3 loop: CASMTGYTEAFF. DNA of the CDR3: TGTGCCAGTATGACGGGGTACACTGAAGCTTTCTTT.

Only a few counts were recorded for this clone. V and J are TRBV15 and TRBJ1-4; 8 nucleotides match TRBD1. Germline V gene lookup returns CDR1 LNHNV and CDR2 YYDKDF (reference sequence). V shed 4 bases, J shed 3 bases, and the junction held 7 bases outside the gene matches. CDR3 size: 16 residues. CDR3 protein: CATSTKNRGSNEKLFF. In nucleotides, the CDR3 is TGTGCCACCAGCACTAAAAACAGGGGGTCTAATGAAAAACTGTTTTTT.

The rearrangement joins TRBV19 to TRBJ1-2; D uncertain. The CDR3 is 15 residues long. The V end was cut by 2 bases, the J end by 0 bases, with 10 bases between. From germline, CDR1 is LNHDA and CDR2 SQIVND (reference sequence). The CDR3 DNA sequence: TGTGCCAGTAGTATAAGAAAATCAGCTAACTATGGCTACACCTTC. Translating it yields CASSIRKSANYGYTF.

The V gene is TRBV18, the J gene TRBJ1-2; 7 bases match TRBD1. The J segment lost 4 bases and the V segment lost 4 bases, leaving 3 bases of the junction unmatched. The CDR3 loop spans 13 amino acids. Germline assignment: CDR1 KGHSH and CDR2 LQKENI. As DNA, the CDR3 is TGTGCCAGCTCACAGGACAGGTCCTATGGCTACACCTTC. Amino acids: CASSQDRSYGYTF.

The chain has TRBV27 and TRBJ2-5; 12 nucleotides align to TRBD2. CDR3 length equals 17 residues. Germline CDR1 and CDR2: MNHEY and SMNVEV (reference sequence). V lost 5 bases to trimming and J lost 5 bases; unmatched junction nucleotides: 12. The CDR3 coding sequence is TGTGCCAGCAGTCTTACTAGCGGGAGGACCGGGTGGGAGACCCAGTACTTC. Protein: CASSLTSGRTGWETQYF.

This clone was recorded once. The chain has TRBV19 and TRBJ1-3; TRBD1 aligns across 7 bases. CDR1 is LNHDA and CDR2 is SQIVND in the germline V gene (reference sequence). The length of the CDR3 is 15 residues. J lost 0 bases, V lost 7 bases, and 6 bases had no gene match. CDR3 sequence: CASTLTGSSGNTIYF. CDR3 nucleotide sequence: TGTGCCAGTACCCTGACAGGGAGCTCTGGAAACACCATATATTTT.

This clone was seen only once. This chain uses TRBV7-6 with TRBJ2-7; 7 bases fit TRBD1. This CDR3 comprises 14 residues. J lost 1 base, V lost 5 bases, and 5 bases had no gene match. Germline V gives CDR1 SGHVS, CDR2 FNYEAQ. In nucleotides, the CDR3 is TGTGCCAGCAGCCTACAGGGGAGTTCCTACGAGCAGTACTTC. Its translation: CASSLQGSSYEQYF.

This sequence joins TRBV2 and TRBJ1-1, with 8 bases lining up with TRBD1. CDR3 size: 14 residues. The J segment lost 5 bases and the V segment lost 6 bases, leaving 8 bases of the junction unmatched. Germline V gene lookup returns CDR1 SNHLY and CDR2 FYNNEI. This CDR3 is CASRDRVGGTEAFF. The CDR3 DNA follows: TGTGCCAGCAGGGACAGGGTAGGAGGGACTGAAGCTTTCTTT.

J is TRBJ1-4 and V is TRBV7-9; 7 bases match TRBD1. V gave up 5 bases and J gave up 7 bases; unmatched junction bases: 13. Germline lookup yields CDR1 SEHNR and CDR2 FQNEAQ (reference sequence). There are 16 residues in the CDR3. CDR3 DNA: TGTGCCAGCAGCACCTCTCGAGGGGGCGATCGTGAAAAACTGTTTTTT. Its translation is CASSTSRGGDREKLFF.

The rearrangement links TRBV5-1 to TRBJ1-1; 7 bases fit TRBD1. The CDR3 consists of 14 residues. Germline lookup yields CDR1 SGHRS and CDR2 YFSETQ. V lost 2 bases, J lost 1 base, and 2 bases stayed unmatched. CDR3 nucleotides: TGCGCCAGCAGCTTCGGACAGGCGAACACTGAAGCTTTCTTT. Protein product: CASSFGQANTEAFF.